This T cell receptor beta chain is drawn from a study of blood T cell repertoires in COVID-19. Study information: Sample material is recorded as cDNA or gDNA derived from T cells, B-cell-depleted T cells, or PBMCs.

Participant age was about 18 to 89 years, and participants resided in approximately 24 US areas. Cohort 3 donors were reported recovered after two negative PCRs, clearance, or symptom resolution. Original data processing: Counts of nucleated cells, estimated from reference gene primer amplification, were obtained. Measured with immunoSEQ multiplex PCR; TCRdb has only the in-frame clones, and not every one. V and J calls and clone size follow that table, whereas D and trimming were derived from the DNA. The sample has about 160,000 clones, about 81% seen once; the top ten hold more than 5.5%. This clone has a handful of counts. Sequenced sample: PBMCs or T cells enriched from blood (not recorded which). This clonotype was obtained from a man in his fifties who had recovered from COVID-19.

The DNA for the CDR3 is TGTGCCAGCAGCCAATCGTCTAGCGGGGCCTACGAGCAGTACTTC. This gives the protein CASSQSSSGAYEQYF. V and J are TRBV16 and TRBJ2-7; 9 bases match TRBD2. The CDR3 is 15 residues long. The germline V gene has CDR1 KGHSY and CDR2 FQNENV. With 0 bases clipped from V and 2 bases from J, the junction kept 2 bases outside the gene matches.